This TCR beta chain was captured by sequencing in a study of cytomegalovirus exposure and HLA in healthy donors. CDR1 LNHNV and CDR2 YYDKDF come from the germline V gene (reference sequence). There are 18 residues in the CDR3. V dropped 6 bases and J dropped 0 bases, with 20 bases sitting between them. This clone showed up just a few times. Clones were read by immunoSEQ multiplex PCR, and TCRdb kept only the in-frame ones, dropping some. Among 90,000 to 130,000 clones listed, roughly 87% were seen once. This clonotype was sampled from a woman between 18 and 29 years old in good health and CMV-seronegative. The rearrangement uses TRBV15 and TRBJ2-2; D is undetermined. Sequenced sample: PBMCs. CDR3 sequence (DNA): TGTGCCACCAGGAGTGTTAGAACGGAGAATCCGAACACCGGGGAGCTGTTTTTT. It specifies CATRSVRTENPNTGELFF.